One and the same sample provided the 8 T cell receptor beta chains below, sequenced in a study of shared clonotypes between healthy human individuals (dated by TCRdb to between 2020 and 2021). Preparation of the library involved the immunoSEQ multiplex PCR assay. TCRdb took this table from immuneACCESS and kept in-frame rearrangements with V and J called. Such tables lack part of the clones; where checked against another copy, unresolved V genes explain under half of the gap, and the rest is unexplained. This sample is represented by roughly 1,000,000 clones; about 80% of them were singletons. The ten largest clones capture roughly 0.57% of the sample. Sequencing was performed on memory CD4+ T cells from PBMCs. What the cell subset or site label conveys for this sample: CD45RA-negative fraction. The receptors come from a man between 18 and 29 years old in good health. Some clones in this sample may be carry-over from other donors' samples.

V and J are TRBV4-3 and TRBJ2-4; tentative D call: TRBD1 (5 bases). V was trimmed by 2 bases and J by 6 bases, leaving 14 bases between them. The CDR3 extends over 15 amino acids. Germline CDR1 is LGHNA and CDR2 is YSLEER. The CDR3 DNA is TGCGCCAGCAGCCAAATAGACAGTTACTCAAACATTCAGTACTTC. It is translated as CASSQIDSYSNIQYF.

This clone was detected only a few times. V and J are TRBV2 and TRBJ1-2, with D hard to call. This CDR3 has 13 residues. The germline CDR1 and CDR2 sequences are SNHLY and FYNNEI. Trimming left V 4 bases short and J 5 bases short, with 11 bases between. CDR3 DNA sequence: TGTGCCAGCAGTGGAGGGTATGGGTATGGCTACACCTTC. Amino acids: CASSGGYGYGYTF. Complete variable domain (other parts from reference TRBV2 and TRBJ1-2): EPEVTQTPSHQVTQMGQEVILRCVPISNHLYFYWYRQILGQKVEFLVSFYNNEISEKSEIFDDQFSVERPDGSNFTLKIRSTKLEDSAMYFCASSGGYGYGYTFGSGTRLTVV.

CDR3 region: CASSPRVGRYNEQFF. The CDR3 DNA is TGTGCCAGCAGCCCCAGGGTTGGTCGGTACAATGAGCAGTTCTTC. The J gene is TRBJ2-1, the V gene TRBV7-2, with a possible D match to TRBD1 (5 bases). Germline V lookup: CDR1 SGHTA, CDR2 FQGNSA. The CDR3 has 15 residues. V was shortened by 5 bases and J by 4 bases, with 15 bases between the two germline ends. Drawing the rest from reference TRBV7-2 and TRBJ2-1, the complete variable domain is GAGVSQSPSNKVTEKGKDVELRCDPISGHTALYWYRQSLGQGLEFLIYFQGNSAPDKSGLPSDRFSAERTGGSVSTLTIQRTQQEDSAVYLCASSPRVGRYNEQFFGPGTRLTVL.

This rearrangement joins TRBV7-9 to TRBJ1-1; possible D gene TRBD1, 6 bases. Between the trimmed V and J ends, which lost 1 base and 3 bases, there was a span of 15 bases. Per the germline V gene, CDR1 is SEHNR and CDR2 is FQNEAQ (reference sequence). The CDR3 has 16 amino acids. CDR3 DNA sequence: TGTGCCAGCAGCTTAGGGGCTGGGGGGCGAGACACTGAAGCTTTCTTT. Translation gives CASSLGAGGRDTEAFF.

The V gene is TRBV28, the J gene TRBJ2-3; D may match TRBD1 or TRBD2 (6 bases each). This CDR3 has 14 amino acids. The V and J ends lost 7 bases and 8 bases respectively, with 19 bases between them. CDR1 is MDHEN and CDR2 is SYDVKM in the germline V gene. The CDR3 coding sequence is TGTGCCAGCACTCTGGGGGGCGTACAAAGTACGCAGTATTTT. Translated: CASTLGGVQSTQYF.

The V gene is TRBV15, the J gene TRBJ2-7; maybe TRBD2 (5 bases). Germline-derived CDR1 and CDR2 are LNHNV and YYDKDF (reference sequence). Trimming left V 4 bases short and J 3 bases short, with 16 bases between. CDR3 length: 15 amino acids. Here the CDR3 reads CATSKRRSESYEQYF. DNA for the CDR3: TGTGCCACCAGCAAACGGAGGAGCGAGAGCTACGAGCAGTACTTC.

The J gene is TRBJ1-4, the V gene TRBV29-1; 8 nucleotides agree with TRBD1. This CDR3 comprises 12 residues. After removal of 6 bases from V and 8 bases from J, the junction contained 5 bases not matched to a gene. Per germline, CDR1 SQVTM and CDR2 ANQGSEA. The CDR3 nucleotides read TGCAGCGTAGGACAGGGACTCGAAAAACTGTTTTTT. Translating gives CSVGQGLEKLFF.

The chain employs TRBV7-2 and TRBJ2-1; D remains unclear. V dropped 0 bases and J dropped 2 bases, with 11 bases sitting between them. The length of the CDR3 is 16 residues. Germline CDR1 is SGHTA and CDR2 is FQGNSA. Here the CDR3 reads CASSLALSEPYNEQFF. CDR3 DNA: TGTGCCAGCAGCTTAGCGCTCTCAGAGCCCTACAATGAGCAGTTCTTC. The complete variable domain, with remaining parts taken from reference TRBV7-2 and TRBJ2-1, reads GAGVSQSPSNKVTEKGKDVELRCDPISGHTALYWYRQSLGQGLEFLIYFQGNSAPDKSGLPSDRFSAERTGGSVSTLTIQRTQQEDSAVYLCASSLALSEPYNEQFFGPGTRLTVL.